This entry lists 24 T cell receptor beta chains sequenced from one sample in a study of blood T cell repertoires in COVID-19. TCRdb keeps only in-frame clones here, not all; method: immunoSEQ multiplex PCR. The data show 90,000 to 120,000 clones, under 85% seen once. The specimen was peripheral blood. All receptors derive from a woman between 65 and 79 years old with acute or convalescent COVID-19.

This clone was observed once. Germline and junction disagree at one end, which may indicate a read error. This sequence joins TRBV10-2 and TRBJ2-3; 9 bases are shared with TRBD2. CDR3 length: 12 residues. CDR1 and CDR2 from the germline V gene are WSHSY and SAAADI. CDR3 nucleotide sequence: TGCGCCAGCAGACAGACTAGCGGACACGGGGAGTTC. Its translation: CASRQTSGHGEF.

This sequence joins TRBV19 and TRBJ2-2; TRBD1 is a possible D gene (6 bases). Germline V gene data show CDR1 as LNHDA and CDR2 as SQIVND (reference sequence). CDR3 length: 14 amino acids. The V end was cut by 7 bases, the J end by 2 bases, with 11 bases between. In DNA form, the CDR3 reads TGTGCCAGTAAAAGGACAGAAAACACCGGGGAGCTGTTTTTT. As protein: CASKRTENTGELFF.

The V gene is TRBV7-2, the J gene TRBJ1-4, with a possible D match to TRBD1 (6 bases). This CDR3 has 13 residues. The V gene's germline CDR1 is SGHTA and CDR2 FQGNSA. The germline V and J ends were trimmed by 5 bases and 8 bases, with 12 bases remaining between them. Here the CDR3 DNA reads TGTGCCAGCAGCACCTACAGGGACGAAAAACTGTTTTTT. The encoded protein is CASSTYRDEKLFF.

CDR3 DNA: TGTGCCAGCAGCTTAGGACAGGGGACCTTGAACACTGAAGCTTTCTTT. Its protein is CASSLGQGTLNTEAFF. The chain links TRBV7-9 to TRBJ1-1; 8 bases fit TRBD1. Germline CDR1 and CDR2: SEHNR and FQNEAQ (reference sequence). Losses at the gene ends were 1 base for V and 0 bases for J; bases not matched to a gene: 4. The CDR3 has 16 residues.

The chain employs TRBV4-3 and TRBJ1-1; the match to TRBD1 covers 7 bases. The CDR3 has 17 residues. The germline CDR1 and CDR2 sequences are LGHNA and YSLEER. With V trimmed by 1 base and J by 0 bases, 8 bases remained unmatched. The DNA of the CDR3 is TGCGCCAGCAGCCAAGGCCGGGACAGTTACATGAACACTGAAGCTTTCTTT. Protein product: CASSQGRDSYMNTEAFF.

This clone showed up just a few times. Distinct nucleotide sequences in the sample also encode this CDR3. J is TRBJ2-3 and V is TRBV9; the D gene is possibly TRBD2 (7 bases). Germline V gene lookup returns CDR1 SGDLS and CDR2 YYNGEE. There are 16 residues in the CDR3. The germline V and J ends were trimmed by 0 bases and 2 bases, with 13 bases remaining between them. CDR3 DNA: TGTGCCAGCAGCGTAGGGGGGCGGGGGCCCACAGATACGCAGTATTTT. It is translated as CASSVGGRGPTDTQYF.

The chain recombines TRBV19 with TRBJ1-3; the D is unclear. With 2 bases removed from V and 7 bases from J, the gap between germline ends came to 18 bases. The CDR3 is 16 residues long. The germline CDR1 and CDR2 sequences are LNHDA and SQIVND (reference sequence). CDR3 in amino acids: CASSINPDGVRNTIYF. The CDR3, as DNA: TGTGCCAGTAGTATAAATCCGGATGGAGTAAGGAACACCATATATTTT.

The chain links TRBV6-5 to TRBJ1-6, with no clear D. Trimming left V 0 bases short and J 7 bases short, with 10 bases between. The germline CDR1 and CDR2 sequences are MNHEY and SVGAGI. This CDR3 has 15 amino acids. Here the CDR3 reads CASSYSSPYNSPLHF. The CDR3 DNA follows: TGTGCCAGCAGTTACTCGAGCCCGTACAATTCACCCCTCCACTTT.

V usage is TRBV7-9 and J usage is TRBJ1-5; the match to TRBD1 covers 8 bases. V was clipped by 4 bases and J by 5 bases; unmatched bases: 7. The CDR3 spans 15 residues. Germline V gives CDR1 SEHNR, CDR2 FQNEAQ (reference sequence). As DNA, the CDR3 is TGTGCCAGCAGCTCCGGGGGACAGGCTCATCAGCCCCAGCATTTT. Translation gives CASSSGGQAHQPQHF.

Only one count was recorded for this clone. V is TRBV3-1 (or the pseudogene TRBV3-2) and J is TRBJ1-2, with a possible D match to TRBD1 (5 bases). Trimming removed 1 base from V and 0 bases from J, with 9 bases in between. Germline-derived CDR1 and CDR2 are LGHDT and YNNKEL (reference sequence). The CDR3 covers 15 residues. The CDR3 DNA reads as TGTGCCAGCAGCCAAGGGCGGGGCCCTAACTATGGCTACACCTTC. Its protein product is CASSQGRGPNYGYTF.

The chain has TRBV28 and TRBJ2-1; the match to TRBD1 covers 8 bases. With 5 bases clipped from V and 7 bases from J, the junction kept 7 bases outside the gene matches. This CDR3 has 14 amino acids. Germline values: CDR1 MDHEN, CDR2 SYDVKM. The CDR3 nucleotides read TGTGCCAGCAGTCTCCGACAGGGGTGGAATGAGCAGTTCTTC. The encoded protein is CASSLRQGWNEQFF. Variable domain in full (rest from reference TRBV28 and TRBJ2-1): DVKVTQSSRYLVKRTGEKVFLECVQDMDHENMFWYRQDPGLGLRLIYFSYDVKMKEKGDIPEGYSVSREKKERFSLILESASTNQTSMYLCASSLRQGWNEQFFGPGTRLTVL.

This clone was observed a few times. CDR3 protein: CASSHDYGYTF. Here the CDR3 DNA reads TGTGCCAGCAGTCATGACTATGGCTACACCTTC. The rearrangement links TRBV6-5 to TRBJ1-2; no clear D gene. Per the germline V gene, CDR1 is MNHEY and CDR2 is SVGAGI. The V end was cut by 5 bases, the J end by 3 bases, with 4 bases between. This CDR3 contains 11 residues.

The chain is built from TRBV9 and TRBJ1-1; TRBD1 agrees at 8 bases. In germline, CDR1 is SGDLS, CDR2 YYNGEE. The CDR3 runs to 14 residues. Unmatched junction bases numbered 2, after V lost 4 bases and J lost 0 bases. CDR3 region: CASSSTGVNTEAFF. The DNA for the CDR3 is TGTGCCAGCAGCTCGACAGGGGTGAACACTGAAGCTTTCTTT.

The CDR3 sequence is CSVVGQGTTAFF. The DNA of the CDR3 is TGCAGCGTGGTAGGACAGGGGACAACGGCTTTCTTT. J is TRBJ1-1 and V is TRBV29-1; 9 nucleotides match TRBD1. CDR3 length: 12 residues. V gave up 6 bases and J gave up 11 bases; unmatched junction bases: 10. CDR1 and CDR2 from the germline V gene are SQVTM and ANQGSEA.

This CDR3 reads CASSADRGLSYGYTF. As DNA, the CDR3 is TGTGCCAGCAGCGCAGATCGGGGTCTGAGCTATGGCTACACCTTC. The chain couples TRBV3-1 (or the pseudogene TRBV3-2) to TRBJ1-2; no definite D call. V lost 5 bases to trimming and J lost 4 bases, with 17 bases between them. Germline lookup yields CDR1 LGHDT and CDR2 YNNKEL (reference sequence). The CDR3 runs to 15 residues.

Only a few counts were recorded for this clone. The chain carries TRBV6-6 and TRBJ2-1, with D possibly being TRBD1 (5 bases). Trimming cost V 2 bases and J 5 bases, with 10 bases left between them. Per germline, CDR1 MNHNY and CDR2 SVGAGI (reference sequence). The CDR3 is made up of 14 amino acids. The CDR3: CASSYPPGNNEQFF. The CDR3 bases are TGTGCCAGCAGTTACCCTCCAGGGAACAATGAGCAGTTCTTC.

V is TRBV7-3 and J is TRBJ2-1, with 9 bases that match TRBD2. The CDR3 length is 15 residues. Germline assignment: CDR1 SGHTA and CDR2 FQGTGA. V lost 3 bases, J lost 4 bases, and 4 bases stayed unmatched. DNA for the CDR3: TGTGCCAGCAGCTTCTTGGGACTAGCTTACAATGAGCAGTTCTTC. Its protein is CASSFLGLAYNEQFF.

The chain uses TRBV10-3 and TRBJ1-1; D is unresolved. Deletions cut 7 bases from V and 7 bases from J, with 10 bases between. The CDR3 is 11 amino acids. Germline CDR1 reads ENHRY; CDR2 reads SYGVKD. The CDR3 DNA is TGTGCCATCACCTTCGCGGGTGAAGCTTTCTTT. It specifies CAITFAGEAFF.

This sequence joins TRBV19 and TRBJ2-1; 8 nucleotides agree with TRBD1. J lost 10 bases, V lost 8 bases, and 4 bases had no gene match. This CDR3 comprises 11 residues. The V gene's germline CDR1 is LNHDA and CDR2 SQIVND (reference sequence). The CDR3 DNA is TGTGCCAGTGAGGACAGGGAGGAGCAGTTCTTC. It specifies CASEDREEQFF.

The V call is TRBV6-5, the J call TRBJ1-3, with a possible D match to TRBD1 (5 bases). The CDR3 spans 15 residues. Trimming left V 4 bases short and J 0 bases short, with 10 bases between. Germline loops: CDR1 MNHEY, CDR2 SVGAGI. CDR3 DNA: TGTGCCAGCAGTTCTACAGGCAACTCTGGAAACACCATATATTTT. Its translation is CASSSTGNSGNTIYF.

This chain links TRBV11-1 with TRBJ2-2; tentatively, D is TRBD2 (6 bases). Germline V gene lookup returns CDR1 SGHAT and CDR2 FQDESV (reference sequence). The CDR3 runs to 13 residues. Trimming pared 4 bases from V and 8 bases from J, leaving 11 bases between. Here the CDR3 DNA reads TGTGCCAGCAGCTCCGGCGGGGCGGGGGAGCTGTTTTTT. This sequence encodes CASSSGGAGELFF.

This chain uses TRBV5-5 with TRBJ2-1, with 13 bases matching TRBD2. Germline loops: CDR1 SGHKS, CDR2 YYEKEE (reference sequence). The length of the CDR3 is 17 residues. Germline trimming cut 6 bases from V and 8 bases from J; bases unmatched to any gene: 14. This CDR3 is CASTNGLAGVDFDEQFF. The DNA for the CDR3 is TGTGCCAGCACTAATGGACTAGCGGGAGTTGATTTCGATGAGCAGTTCTTC.

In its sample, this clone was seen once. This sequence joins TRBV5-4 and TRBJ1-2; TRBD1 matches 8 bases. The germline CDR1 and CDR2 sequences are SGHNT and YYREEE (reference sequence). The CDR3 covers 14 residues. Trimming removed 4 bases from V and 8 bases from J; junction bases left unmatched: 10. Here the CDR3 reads CASSRGTGERGYTF. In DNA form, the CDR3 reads TGTGCCAGCAGCCGCGGGACAGGCGAGCGGGGCTACACCTTC.

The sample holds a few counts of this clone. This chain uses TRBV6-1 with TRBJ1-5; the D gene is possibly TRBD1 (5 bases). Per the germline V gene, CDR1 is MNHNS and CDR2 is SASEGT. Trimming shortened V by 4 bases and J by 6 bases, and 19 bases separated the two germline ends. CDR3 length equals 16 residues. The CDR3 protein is CASSARSPGVGQPQHF. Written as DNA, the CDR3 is TGTGCCAGCAGTGCCAGGAGCCCGGGGGTGGGTCAGCCCCAGCATTTT.